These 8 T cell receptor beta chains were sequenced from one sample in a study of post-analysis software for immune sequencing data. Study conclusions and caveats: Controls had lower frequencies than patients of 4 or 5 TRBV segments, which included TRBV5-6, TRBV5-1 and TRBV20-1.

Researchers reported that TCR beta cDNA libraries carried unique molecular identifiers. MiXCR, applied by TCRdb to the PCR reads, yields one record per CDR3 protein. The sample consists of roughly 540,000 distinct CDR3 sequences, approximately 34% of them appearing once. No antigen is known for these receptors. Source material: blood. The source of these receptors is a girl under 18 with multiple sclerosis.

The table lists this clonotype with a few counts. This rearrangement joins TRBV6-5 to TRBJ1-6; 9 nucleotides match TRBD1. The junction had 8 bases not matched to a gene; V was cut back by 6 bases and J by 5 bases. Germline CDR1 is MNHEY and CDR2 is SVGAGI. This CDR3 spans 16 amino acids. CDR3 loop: CASSPFGQGNNSPLHF. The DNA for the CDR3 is TGTGCCAGCAGCCCCTTCGGACAGGGGAATAATTCACCCCTCCACTTT.

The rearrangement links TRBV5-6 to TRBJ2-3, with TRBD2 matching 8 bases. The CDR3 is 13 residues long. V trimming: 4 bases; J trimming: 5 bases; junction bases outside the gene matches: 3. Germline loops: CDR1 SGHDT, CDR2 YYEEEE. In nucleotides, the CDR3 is TGTGCCAGCAGCCCCGGGAGGGGAGATACGCAGTATTTT. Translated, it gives CASSPGRGDTQYF.

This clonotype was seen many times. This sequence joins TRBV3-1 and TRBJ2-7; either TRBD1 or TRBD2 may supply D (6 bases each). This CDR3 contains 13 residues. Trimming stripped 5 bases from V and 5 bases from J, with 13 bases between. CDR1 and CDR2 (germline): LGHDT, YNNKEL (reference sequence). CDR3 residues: CASSSWGADEQYF. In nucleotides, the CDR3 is TGTGCCAGCAGCTCGTGGGGGGCCGACGAGCAGTACTTC.

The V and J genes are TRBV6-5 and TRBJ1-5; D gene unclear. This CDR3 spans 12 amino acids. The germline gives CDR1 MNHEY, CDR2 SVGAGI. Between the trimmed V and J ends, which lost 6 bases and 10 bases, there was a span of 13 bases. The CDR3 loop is CASSSTDHPQHF. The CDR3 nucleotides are TGTGCCAGCAGCTCTACCGACCATCCCCAGCATTTT.

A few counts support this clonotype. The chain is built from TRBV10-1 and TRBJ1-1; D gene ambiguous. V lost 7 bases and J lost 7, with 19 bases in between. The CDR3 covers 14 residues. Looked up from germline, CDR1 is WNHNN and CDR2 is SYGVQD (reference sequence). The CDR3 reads CASNDPGRADEAFF. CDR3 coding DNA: TGCGCCAGCAATGACCCGGGGAGGGCCGATGAAGCTTTCTTT.

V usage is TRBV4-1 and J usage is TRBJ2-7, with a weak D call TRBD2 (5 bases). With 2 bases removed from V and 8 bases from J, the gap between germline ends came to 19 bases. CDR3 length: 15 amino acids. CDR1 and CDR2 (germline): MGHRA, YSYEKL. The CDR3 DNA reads TGCGCCAGCAGCCAAAACGATTTCGGGGTTGTGAAGCAGTACTTC. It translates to CASSQNDFGVVKQYF.

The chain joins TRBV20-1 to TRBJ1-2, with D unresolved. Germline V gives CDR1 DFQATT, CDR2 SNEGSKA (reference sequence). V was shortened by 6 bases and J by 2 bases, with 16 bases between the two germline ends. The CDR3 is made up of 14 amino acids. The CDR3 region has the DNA TGCAGTGCATCCTGGCGGGGAGCCAACTATGGCTACACCTTC. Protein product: CSASWRGANYGYTF.

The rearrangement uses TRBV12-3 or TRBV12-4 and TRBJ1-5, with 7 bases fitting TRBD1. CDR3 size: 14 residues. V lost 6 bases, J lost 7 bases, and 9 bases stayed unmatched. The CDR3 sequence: CASRIDRVTQPQHF. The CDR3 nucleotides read TGTGCCAGCAGGATAGACAGGGTTACACAGCCCCAGCATTTT.